Following are 9 T cell receptor beta chains from one sample sequenced in a study of T cell responses to AZD1222 COVID-19 vaccine (dated by TCRdb to the early 2020s). The sample's time point label, in plain terms: about 28 days (+/-7) after the second vaccine dose. The library came from the immunoSEQ multiplex PCR assay. This is the immuneACCESS table as TCRdb keeps it, with only in-frame sequences that have V and J called. A part of the clones is gone; compared with another copy, unresolved V genes explain less than half, and the rest is unexplained. The sample table records around 140,000 clones; approximately 92% of these occur just once. The ten largest clones take up roughly 2% of the sample. The sample here was peripheral blood, taken 28 days after the second AZD1222 dose. The receptors stem from an adult who received the AZD1222 COVID-19 vaccine.

This rearrangement joins TRBV28 to TRBJ1-1; 11 nucleotides match TRBD1. CDR3 length: 12 amino acids. The junction had 3 bases not matched to a gene; V was cut back by 8 bases and J by 7 bases. The germline V gene has CDR1 MDHEN and CDR2 SYDVKM. This CDR3 reads CASEGQGDEAFF. The CDR3 DNA follows: TGTGCCAGCGAGGGACAGGGGGATGAAGCTTTCTTT.

The J gene is TRBJ1-5, the V gene TRBV30, with D perhaps matching TRBD1 (6 bases). Germline V gene sequence: CDR1 GTSNPN, CDR2 SVGIG (reference sequence). Trimming took 2 bases from V and 3 from J, leaving 8 bases between them. This CDR3 has 13 amino acids. The DNA for the CDR3 is TGTGCCTGGAGTACAGGGAACAATCAGCCCCAGCATTTT. It yields the protein CAWSTGNNQPQHF.

CDR3 DNA: TGTGCCAGCCGACCCACTAGCGGGGGTGGCACCGGGGAGCTGTTTTTT. It translates to CASRPTSGGGTGELFF. The genes are TRBV6-6 and TRBJ2-2; TRBD2 matches 11 bases. The CDR3 is 16 amino acids. J lost 4 bases, V lost 8 bases, and 9 bases had no gene match. Germline V gene sequence: CDR1 MNHNY, CDR2 SVGAGI (reference sequence).

About this clone: A much bigger clone sits one base away, suggesting this may be a read error. The sample holds other DNA sequences that translate to the same CDR3. The chain recombines TRBV9 with TRBJ1-1; D is uncertain. The CDR3 consists of 14 residues. The V gene's germline CDR1 is SGDLS and CDR2 YYNGEE. The chain's CDR3 is CASSVSGKNTEAFF. The CDR3 nucleotides read TGTGCTAGCAGCGTGTCGGGGAAGAACACTGAAGCTTTCTTT.

In this sample, this clone turned up once. The chain joins TRBV19 to TRBJ1-6; D may be TRBD1 (5 bases). The V gene's germline CDR1 is LNHDA and CDR2 SQIVND (reference sequence). V was shortened by 4 bases and J by 5 bases, with 9 bases between the two germline ends. The CDR3 is 14 residues long. For the CDR3, the DNA is TGTGCCAGTAGTAGGGGAGGGGATAATTCACCCCTCCACTTT. As protein: CASSRGGDNSPLHF.

This clone appeared once. The chain has TRBV7-2 and TRBJ2-1; 16 bases are shared with TRBD2. The CDR3 contains 17 residues. The ends lost 4 bases at V and 7 bases at J; junction bases unmatched: 7. Germline V gives CDR1 SGHTA, CDR2 FQGNSA. The CDR3 sequence is CASSSQGLAGGPNEQFF. Here the CDR3 DNA reads TGTGCCAGCAGCTCCCAGGGACTAGCGGGAGGGCCAAATGAGCAGTTCTTC.

The V call is TRBV7-9, the J call TRBJ1-2, with TRBD1 matching over 10 bases. Germline lookup yields CDR1 SEHNR and CDR2 FQNEAQ (reference sequence). The CDR3 is 11 amino acids. V lost 8 bases to trimming and J lost 7 bases; unmatched junction nucleotides: 1. As DNA, the CDR3 is TGTGCCAGCGGACAGGGGGTTGGCTACACCTTC. As protein: CASGQGVGYTF. Looking up the rest from reference TRBV7-9 and TRBJ1-2 gives the full variable domain: DTGVSQNPRHKITKRGQNVTFRCDPISEHNRLYWYRQTLGQGPEFLTYFQNEAQLEKSRLLSDRFSAERPKGSFSTLEIQRTEQGDSAMYLCASGQGVGYTFGSGTRLTVV.

This chain uses TRBV28 with TRBJ1-1; perhaps TRBD1 as D (5 bases). This CDR3 has 13 amino acids. Germline V gene lookup returns CDR1 MDHEN and CDR2 SYDVKM. V was shortened by 7 bases and J by 1 base, with 10 bases between the two germline ends. The CDR3 bases are TGTGCCAGCACGCCCGGACAGAACACTGAAGCTTTCTTT. It encodes CASTPGQNTEAFF.

The rearrangement links TRBV4-2 to TRBJ2-5; 8 bases align to TRBD2. Looked up from germline, CDR1 is LGHNA and CDR2 is YNFKEQ. The CDR3 runs 15 residues. V lost 0 bases to trimming and J lost 9 bases; unmatched junction nucleotides: 9. As DNA, the CDR3 is TGTGCCAGCAGCCAAGAGGAGCGGGGGCCTTGGGCCCAGTACTTC. Encoded protein: CASSQEERGPWAQYF.